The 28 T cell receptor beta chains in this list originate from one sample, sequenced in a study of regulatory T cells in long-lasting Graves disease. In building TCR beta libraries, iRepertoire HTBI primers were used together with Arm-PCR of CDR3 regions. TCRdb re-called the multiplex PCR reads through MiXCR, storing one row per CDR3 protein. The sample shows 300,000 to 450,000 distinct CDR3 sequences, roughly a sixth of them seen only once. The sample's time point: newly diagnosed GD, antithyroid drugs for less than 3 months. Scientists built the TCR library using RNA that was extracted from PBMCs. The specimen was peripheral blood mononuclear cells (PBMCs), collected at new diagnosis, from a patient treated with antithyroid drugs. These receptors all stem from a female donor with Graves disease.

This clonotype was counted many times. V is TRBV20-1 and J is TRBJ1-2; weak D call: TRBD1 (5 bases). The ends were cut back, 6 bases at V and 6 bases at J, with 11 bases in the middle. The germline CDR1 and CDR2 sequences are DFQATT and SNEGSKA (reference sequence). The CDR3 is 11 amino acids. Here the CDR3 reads CSAHTGDGYTF. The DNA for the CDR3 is TGCAGTGCGCATACAGGAGATGGCTACACCTTC.

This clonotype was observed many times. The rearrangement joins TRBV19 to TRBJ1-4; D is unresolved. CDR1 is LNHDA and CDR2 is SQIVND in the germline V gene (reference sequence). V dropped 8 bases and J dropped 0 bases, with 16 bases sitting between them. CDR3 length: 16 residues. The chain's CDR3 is CASHQTQLATNEKLFF. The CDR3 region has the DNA TGTGCCAGTCACCAAACACAGCTTGCAACTAATGAAAAACTGTTTTTT. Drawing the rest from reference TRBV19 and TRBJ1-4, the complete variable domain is DGGITQSPKYLFRKEGQNVTLSCEQNLNHDAMYWYRQDPGQGLRLIYYSQIVNDFQKGDIAEGYSVSREKKESFPLTVTSAQKNPTAFYLCASHQTQLATNEKLFFGSGTQLSVL.

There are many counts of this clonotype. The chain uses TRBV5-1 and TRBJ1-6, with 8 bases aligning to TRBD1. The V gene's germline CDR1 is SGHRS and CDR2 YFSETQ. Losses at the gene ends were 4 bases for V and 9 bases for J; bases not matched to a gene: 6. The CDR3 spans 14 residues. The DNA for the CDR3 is TGCGCCAGCAGCCCAGAGGACAGGGCTTCACCCCTCCACTTT. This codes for CASSPEDRASPLHF.

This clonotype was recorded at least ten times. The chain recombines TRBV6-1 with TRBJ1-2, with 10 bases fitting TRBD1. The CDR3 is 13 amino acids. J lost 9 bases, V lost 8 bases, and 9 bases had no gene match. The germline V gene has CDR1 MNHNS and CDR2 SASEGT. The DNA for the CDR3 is TGTGCCAGCGGACGACCGGGACAGGGGAGCTACACCTTC. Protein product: CASGRPGQGSYTF.

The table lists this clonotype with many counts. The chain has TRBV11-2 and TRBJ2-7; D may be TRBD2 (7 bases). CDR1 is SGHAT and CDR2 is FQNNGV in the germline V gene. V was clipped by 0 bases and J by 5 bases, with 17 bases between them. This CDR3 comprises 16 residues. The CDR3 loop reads CASSLDWRGRFNEQYF. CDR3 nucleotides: TGTGCCAGCAGCTTAGATTGGCGGGGGCGCTTCAACGAGCAGTACTTC.

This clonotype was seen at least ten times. CDR3 amino acids: CASLAPGGSGNTIYF. The CDR3 DNA sequence: TGTGCCAGCCTAGCCCCAGGGGGCTCTGGAAACACCATATATTTT. This chain connects TRBV2 to TRBJ1-3, with 7 nucleotides matching TRBD1. J lost 0 bases, V lost 8 bases, and 7 bases had no gene match. CDR3 length: 15 residues. Germline V CDR1 and CDR2: SNHLY, FYNNEI.

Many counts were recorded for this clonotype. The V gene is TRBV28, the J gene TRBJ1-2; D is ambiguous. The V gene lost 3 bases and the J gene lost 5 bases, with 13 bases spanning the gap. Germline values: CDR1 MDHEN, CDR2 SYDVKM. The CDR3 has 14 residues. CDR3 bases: TGTGCCAGCAGTTTTAGCGGGGATGGATATGGCTACACCTTC. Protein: CASSFSGDGYGYTF.

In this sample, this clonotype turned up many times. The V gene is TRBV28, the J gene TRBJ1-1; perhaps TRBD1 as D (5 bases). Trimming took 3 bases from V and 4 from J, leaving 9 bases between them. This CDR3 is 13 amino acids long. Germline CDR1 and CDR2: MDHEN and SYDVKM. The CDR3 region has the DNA TGTGCCAGCAGTTTTCGGCAGGGCACTGAAGCTTTCTTT. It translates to CASSFRQGTEAFF.

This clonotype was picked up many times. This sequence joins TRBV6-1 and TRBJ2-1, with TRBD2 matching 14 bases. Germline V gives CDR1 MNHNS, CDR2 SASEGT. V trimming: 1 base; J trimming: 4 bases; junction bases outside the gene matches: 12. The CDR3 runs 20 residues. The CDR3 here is CASSEEGLAGVLPIYNEQFF. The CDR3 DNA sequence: TGTGCCAGCAGTGAAGAGGGACTAGCGGGAGTTCTCCCCATTTACAATGAGCAGTTCTTC.

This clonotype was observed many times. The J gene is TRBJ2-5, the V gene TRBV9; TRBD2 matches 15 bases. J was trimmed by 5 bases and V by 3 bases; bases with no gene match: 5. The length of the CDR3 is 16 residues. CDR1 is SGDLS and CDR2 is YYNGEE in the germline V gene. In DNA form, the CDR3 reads TGTGCCAGCAGCGGGACTAGCGGGGGGGCTCAGGAGACCCAGTACTTC. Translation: CASSGTSGGAQETQYF.

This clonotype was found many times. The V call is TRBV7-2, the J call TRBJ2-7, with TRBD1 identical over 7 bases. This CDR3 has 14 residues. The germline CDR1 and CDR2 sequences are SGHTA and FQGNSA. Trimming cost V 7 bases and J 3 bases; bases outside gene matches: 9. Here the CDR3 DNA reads TGTGCCAGCACCCTACGACAGGGTAACTACGAGCAGTACTTC. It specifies CASTLRQGNYEQYF. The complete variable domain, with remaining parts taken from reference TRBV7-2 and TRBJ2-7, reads GAGVSQSPSNKVTEKGKDVELRCDPISGHTALYWYRQSLGQGLEFLIYFQGNSAPDKSGLPSDRFSAERTGGSVSTLTIQRTQQEDSAVYLCASTLRQGNYEQYFGPGTRLTVT.

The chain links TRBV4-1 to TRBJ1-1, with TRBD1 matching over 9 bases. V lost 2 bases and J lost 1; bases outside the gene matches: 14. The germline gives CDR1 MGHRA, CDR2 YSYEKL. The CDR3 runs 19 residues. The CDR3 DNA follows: TGCGCCAGCAGCCAATCCTTAAACAGGGGGCGTACCTGGAACACTGAAGCTTTCTTT. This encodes CASSQSLNRGRTWNTEAFF.

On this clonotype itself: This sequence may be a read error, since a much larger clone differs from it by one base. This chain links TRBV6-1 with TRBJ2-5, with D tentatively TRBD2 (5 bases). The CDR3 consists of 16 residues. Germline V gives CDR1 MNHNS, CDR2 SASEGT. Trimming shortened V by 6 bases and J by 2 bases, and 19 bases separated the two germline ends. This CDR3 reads CASSPTIQWEQETQYF. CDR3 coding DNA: TGTGCCAGCAGCCCCACCATCCAGTGGGAGCAAGAGACCCAGTACTTC.

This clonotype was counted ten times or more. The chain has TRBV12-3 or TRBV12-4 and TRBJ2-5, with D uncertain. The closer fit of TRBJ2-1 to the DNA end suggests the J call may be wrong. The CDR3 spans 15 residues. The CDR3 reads CASSRLRSHNNEQFF. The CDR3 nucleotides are TGTGCCAGCAGCCGCTTACGGAGCCATAACAATGAGCAGTTCTTC.

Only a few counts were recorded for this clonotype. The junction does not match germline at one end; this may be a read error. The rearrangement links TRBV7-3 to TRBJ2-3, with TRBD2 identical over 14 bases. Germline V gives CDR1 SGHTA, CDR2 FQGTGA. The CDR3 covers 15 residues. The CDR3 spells CAGSWGLAGADTQYF. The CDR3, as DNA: TGTGCCGGCAGCTGGGGACTAGCGGGGGCAGATACGCAGTATTTT. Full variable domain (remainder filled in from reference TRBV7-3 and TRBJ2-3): GAGVSQTPSNKVTEKGKYVELRCDPISGHTALYWYRQSLGQGPEFLIYFQGTGAADDSGLPNDRFFAVRPEGSVSTLKIQRTERGDSAVYLCAGSWGLAGADTQYFGPGTRLTVL.

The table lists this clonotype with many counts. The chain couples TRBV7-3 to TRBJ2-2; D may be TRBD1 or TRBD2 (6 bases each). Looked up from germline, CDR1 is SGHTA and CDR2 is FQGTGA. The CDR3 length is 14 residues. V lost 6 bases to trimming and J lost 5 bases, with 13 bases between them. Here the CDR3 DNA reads TGTGCCAGCAGACCCAGGGGAGGTACCGGGGAGCTGTTTTTT. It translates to CASRPRGGTGELFF.

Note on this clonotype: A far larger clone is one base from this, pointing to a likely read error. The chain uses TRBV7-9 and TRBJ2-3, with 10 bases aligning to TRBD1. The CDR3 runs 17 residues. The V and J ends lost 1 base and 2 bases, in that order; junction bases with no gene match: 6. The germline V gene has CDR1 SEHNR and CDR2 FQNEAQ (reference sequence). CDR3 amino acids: CASSLDRDRGLTDTQYF. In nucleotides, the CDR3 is TGTGCCAGCAGCTTAGACCGGGACAGGGGACTCACAGATACGCAGTATTTT. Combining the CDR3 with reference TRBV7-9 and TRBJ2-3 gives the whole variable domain DTGVSQNPRHKITKRGQNVTFRCDPISEHNRLYWYRQTLGQGPEFLTYFQNEAQLEKSRLLSDRFSAERPKGSFSTLEIQRTEQGDSAMYLCASSLDRDRGLTDTQYFGPGTRLTVL.

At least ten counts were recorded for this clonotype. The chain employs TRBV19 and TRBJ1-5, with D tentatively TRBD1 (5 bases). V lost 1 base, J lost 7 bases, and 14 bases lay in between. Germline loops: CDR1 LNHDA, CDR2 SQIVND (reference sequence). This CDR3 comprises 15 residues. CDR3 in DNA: TGTGCCAGTAGTATAGGTGGGACGGCACACCAGCCCCAGCATTTT. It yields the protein CASSIGGTAHQPQHF.

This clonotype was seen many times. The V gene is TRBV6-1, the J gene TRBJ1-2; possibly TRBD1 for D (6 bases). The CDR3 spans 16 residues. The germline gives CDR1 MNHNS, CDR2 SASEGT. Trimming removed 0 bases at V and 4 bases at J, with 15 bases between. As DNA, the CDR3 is TGTGCCAGCAGTGAAGCGAGGGGGGCCGCACCCTATGGCTACACCTTC. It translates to CASSEARGAAPYGYTF.

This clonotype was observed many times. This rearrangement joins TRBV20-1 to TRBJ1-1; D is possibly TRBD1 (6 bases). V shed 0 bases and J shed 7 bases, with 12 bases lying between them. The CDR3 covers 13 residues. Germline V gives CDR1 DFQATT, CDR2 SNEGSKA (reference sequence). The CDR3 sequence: CSARDWTVDEAFF. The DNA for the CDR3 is TGCAGTGCTAGAGACTGGACAGTTGATGAAGCTTTCTTT.

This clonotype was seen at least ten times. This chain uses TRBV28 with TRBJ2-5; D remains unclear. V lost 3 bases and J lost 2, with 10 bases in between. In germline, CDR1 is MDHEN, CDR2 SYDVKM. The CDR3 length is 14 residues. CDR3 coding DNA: TGTGCCAGCAGTTTCTGGGCAGGTCAAGAGACCCAGTACTTC. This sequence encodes CASSFWAGQETQYF. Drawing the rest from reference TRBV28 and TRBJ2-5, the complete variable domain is DVKVTQSSRYLVKRTGEKVFLECVQDMDHENMFWYRQDPGLGLRLIYFSYDVKMKEKGDIPEGYSVSREKKERFSLILESASTNQTSMYLCASSFWAGQETQYFGPGTRLLVL.

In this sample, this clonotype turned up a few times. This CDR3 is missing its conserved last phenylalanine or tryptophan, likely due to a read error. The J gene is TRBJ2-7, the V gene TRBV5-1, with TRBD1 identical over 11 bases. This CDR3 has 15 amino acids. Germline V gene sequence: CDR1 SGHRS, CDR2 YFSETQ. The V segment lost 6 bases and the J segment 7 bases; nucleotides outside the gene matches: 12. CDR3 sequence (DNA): TGCGCCAGCACCCGGACAGGGGGCGCGGATAATGAGCAGTACTCC. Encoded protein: CASTRTGGADNEQYS.

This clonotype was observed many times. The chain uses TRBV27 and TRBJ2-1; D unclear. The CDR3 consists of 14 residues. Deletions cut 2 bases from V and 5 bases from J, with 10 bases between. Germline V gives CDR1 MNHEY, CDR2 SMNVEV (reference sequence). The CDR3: CASSLSPVHNEQFF. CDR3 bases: TGTGCCAGCAGTTTAAGTCCGGTCCACAATGAGCAGTTCTTC.

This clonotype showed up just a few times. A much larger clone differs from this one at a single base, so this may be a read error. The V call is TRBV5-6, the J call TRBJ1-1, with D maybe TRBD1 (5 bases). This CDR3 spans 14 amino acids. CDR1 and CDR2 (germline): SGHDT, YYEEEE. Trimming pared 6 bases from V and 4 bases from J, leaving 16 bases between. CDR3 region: CASMGTAMSTEAFF. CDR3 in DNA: TGTGCCAGCATGGGGACGGCCATGAGCACTGAAGCTTTCTTT.

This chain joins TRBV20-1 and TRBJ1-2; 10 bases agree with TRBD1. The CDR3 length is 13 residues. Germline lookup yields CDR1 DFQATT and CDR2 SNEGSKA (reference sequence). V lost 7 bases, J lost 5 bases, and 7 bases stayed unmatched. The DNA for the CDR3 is TGCAGTGTAGGACAGGGGGATCCTTATGGCTACACCTTC. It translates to CSVGQGDPYGYTF.

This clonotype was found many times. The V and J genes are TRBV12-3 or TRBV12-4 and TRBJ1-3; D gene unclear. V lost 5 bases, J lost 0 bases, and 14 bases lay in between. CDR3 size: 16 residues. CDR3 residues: CASSPGPISSGNTIYF. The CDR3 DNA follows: TGTGCCAGCAGTCCTGGACCGATTAGCTCTGGAAACACCATATATTTT.

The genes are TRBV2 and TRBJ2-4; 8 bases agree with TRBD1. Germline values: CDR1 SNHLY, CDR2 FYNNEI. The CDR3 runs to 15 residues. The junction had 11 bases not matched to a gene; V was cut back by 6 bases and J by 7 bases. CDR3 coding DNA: TGTGCCAGCAGCCCGATACCGGGACAGGACAACATTCAGTACTTC. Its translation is CASSPIPGQDNIQYF.

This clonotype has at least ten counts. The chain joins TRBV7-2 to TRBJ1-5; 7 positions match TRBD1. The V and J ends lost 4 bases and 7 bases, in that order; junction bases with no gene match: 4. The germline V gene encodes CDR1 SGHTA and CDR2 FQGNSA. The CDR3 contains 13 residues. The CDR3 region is CASSYEQGQPQHF. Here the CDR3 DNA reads TGTGCCAGCAGCTATGAACAGGGGCAGCCCCAGCATTTT.